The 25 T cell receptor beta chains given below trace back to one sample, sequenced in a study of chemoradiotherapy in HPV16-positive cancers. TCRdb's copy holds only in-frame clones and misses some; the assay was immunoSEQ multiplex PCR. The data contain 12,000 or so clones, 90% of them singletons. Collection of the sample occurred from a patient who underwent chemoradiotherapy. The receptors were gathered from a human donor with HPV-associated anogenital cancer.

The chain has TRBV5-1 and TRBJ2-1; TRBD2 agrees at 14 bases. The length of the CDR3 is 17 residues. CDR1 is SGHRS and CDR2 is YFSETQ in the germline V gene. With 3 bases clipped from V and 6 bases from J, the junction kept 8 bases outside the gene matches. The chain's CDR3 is CASSSQTSGGVGNEQFF. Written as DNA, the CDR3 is TGCGCCAGCAGCTCCCAGACTAGCGGGGGGGTTGGCAATGAGCAGTTCTTC.

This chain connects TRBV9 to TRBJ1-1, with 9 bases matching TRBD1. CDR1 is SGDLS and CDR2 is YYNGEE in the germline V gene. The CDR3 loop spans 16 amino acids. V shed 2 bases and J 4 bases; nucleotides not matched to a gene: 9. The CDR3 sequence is CASSVGTGIEGTEAFF. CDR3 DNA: TGTGCCAGCAGCGTTGGGACAGGGATCGAGGGCACTGAAGCTTTCTTT.

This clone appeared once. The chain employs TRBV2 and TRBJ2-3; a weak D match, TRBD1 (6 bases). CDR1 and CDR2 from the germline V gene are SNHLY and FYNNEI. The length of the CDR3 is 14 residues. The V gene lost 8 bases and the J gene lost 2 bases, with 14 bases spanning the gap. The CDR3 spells CASERDISTDTQYF. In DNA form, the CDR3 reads TGTGCCAGCGAGAGGGACATCTCCACAGATACGCAGTATTTT.

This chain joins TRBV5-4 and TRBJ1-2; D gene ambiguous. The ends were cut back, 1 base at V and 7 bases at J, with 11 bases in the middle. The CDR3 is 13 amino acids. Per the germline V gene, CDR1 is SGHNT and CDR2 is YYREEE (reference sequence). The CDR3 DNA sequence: TGTGCCAGCAGCTTGTCAAGGATGCCTGGCTACACCTTC. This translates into CASSLSRMPGYTF.

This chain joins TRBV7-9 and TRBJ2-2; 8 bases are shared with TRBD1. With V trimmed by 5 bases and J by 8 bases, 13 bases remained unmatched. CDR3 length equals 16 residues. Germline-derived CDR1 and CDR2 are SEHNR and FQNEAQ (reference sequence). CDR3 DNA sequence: TGTGCCAGCAGCCCAGGACAGGGCCACAGCCCGGGGGAGCTGTTTTTT. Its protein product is CASSPGQGHSPGELFF.

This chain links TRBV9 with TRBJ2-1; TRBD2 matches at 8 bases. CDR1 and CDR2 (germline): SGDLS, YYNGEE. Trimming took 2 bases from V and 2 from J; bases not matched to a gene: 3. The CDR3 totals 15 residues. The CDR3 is CASSVSGGTYNEQFF. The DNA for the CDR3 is TGTGCCAGCAGCGTCAGCGGGGGCACCTACAATGAGCAGTTCTTC.

The CDR3 spells CASSVGDRGRLGEKLFF. In DNA form, the CDR3 reads TGTGCCAGCAGTGTCGGAGACAGGGGGCGATTGGGCGAAAAACTGTTTTTT. The chain recombines TRBV2 with TRBJ1-4; 10 bases line up with TRBD1. From germline, CDR1 is SNHLY and CDR2 FYNNEI. With V trimmed by 4 bases and J by 8 bases, 13 bases remained unmatched. The CDR3 runs to 17 residues.

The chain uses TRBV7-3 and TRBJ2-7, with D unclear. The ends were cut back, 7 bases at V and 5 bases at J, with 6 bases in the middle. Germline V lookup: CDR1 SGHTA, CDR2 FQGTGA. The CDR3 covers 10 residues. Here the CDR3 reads CASTPHEQYF. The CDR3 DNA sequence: TGTGCCAGCACACCCCACGAGCAGTACTTC.

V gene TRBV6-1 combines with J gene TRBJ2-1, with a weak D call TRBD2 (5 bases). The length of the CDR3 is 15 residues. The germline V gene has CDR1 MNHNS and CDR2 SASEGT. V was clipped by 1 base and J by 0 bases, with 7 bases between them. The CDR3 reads CASSEEGSSYNEQFF. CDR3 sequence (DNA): TGTGCCAGCAGTGAAGAAGGGAGCTCCTACAATGAGCAGTTCTTC.

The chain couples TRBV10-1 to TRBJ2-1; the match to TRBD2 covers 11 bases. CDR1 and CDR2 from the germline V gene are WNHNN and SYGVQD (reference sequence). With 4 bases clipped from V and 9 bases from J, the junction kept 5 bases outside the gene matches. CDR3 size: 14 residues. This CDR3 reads CASSVGLAGGEQFF. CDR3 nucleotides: TGCGCCAGCAGTGTGGGGCTAGCGGGAGGTGAGCAGTTCTTC.

Here the CDR3 DNA reads TGTGCCAGCAGCCCTCGGACTAGCACAGATACGCAGTATTTT. It specifies CASSPRTSTDTQYF. The chain employs TRBV9 and TRBJ2-3; TRBD2 might be the D (5 bases). The CDR3 spans 14 residues. Germline CDR1 and CDR2: SGDLS and YYNGEE. The V gene lost 4 bases and the J gene lost 0 bases, with 9 bases spanning the gap. The full variable domain, completed using reference TRBV9 and TRBJ2-3, is DSGVTQTPKHLITATGQRVTLRCSPRSGDLSVYWYQQSLDQGLQFLIQYYNGEERAKGNILERFSAQQFPDLHSELNLSSLELGDSALYFCASSPRTSTDTQYFGPGTRLTVL.

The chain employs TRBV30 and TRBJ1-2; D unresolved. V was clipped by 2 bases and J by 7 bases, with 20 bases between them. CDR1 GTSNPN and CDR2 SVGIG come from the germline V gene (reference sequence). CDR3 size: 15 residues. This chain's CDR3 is CAWSRVEGLLRGYTF. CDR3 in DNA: TGTGCCTGGAGTAGAGTCGAGGGTCTCCTTCGTGGCTACACCTTC.

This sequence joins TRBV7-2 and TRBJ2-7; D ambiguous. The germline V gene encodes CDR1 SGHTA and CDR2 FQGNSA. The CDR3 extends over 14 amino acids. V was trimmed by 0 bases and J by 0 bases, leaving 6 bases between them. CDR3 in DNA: TGTGCCAGCAGCTTAGCCGGCAGCTCCTACGAGCAGTACTTC. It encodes CASSLAGSSYEQYF.

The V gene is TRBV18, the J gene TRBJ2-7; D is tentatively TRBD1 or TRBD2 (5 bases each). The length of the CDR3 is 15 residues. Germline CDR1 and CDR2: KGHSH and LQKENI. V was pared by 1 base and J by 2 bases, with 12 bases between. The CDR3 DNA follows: TGTGCCAGCTCACCACAGTCAGGGAGTACCTACGAGCAGTACTTC. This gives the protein CASSPQSGSTYEQYF.

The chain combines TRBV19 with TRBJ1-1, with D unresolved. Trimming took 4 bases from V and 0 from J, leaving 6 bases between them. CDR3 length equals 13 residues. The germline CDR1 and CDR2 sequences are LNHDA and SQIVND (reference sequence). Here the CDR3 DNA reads TGTGCCAGTAGTAACCAGGTGAACACTGAAGCTTTCTTT. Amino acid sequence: CASSNQVNTEAFF.

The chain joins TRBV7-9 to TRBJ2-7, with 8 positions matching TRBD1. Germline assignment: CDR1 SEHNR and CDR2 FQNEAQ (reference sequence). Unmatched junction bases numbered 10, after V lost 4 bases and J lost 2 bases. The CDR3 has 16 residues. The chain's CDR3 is CASSSRTGIKTYEQYF. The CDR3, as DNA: TGTGCCAGCAGCTCTCGGACAGGGATCAAAACCTACGAGCAGTACTTC.

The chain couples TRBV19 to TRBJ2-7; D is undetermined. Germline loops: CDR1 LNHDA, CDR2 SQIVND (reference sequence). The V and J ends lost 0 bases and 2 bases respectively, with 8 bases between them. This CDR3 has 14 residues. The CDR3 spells CASSIEDGPYEQYF. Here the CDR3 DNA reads TGTGCCAGTAGTATAGAAGACGGACCCTACGAGCAGTACTTC.

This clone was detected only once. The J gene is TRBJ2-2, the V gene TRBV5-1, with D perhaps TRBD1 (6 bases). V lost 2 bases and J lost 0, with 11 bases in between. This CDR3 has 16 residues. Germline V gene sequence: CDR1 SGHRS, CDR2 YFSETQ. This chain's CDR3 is CASSLQGSPNTGELFF. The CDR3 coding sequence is TGCGCCAGCAGCTTACAGGGTTCGCCGAACACCGGGGAGCTGTTTTTT. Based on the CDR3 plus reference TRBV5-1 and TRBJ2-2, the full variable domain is KAGVTQTPRYLIKTRGQQVTLSCSPISGHRSVSWYQQTPGQGLQFLFEYFSETQRNKGNFPGRFSGRQFSNSRSEMNVSTLELGDSALYLCASSLQGSPNTGELFFGEGSRLTVL.

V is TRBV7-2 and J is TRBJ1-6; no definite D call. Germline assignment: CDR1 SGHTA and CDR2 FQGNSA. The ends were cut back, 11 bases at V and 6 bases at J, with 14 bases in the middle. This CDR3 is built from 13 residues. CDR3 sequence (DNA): TGTGCCTCGGCCCGTTGGGGTAATTCACCCCTCCACTTT. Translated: CASARWGNSPLHF.

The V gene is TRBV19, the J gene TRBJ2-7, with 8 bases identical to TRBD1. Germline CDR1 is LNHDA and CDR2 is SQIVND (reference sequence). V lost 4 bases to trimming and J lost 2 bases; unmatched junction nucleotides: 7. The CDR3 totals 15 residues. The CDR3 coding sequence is TGTGCCAGTAGTAAATCCCGACAGGGGCCCTACGAGCAGTACTTC. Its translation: CASSKSRQGPYEQYF.

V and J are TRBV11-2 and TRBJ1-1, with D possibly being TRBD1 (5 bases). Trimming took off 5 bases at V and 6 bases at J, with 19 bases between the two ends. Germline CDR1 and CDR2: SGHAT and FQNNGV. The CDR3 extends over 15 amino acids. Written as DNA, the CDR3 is TGTGCCAGCAGCCCAGAGTTTGGGGGGACCCCTGAAGCTTTCTTT. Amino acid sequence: CASSPEFGGTPEAFF.

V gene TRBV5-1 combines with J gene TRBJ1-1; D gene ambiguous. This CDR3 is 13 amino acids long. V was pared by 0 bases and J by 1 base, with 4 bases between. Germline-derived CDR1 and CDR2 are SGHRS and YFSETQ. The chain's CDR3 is CASSLGRNTEAFF. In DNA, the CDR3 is TGCGCCAGCAGCTTGGGAAGGAACACTGAAGCTTTCTTT.

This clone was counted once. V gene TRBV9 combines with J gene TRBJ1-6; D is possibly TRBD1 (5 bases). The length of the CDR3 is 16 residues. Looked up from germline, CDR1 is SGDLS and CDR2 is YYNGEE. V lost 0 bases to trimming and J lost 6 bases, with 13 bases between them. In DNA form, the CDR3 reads TGTGCCAGCAGCGTAGAGGGGACCGGGGGTAATTCACCCCTCCACTTT. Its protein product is CASSVEGTGGNSPLHF.

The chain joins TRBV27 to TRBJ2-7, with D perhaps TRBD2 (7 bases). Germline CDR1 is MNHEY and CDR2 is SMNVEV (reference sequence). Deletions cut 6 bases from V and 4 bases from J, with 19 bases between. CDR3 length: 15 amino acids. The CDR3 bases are TGTGCCAGCAGGTTGGGGGCTAGCGGCTTGTACGAGCAGTACTTC. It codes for CASRLGASGLYEQYF.

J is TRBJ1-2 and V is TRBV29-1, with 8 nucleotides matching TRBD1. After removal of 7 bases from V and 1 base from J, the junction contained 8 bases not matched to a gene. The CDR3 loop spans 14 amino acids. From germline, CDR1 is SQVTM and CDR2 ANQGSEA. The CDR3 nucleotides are TGCAGCGCTCTGGGACAGGAGAGTAACTATGGCTACACCTTC. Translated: CSALGQESNYGYTF.